This TCR beta chain was sequenced for a study of blood T cell repertoires in COVID-19. Turning to the study itself: Samples taken during acute and convalescent COVID-19 were collected in the United States, Italy and Spain.

CDR3 length equals 13 residues. With 3 bases removed from V and 5 bases from J, the gap between germline ends came to 10 bases. Germline CDR1 is LGHNT and CDR2 is FRNRAP. Measured with immunoSEQ multiplex PCR; TCRdb has only the in-frame clones, and not every one. The sample records 70,000 or so clones, 80% being singletons. The chain uses TRBV12-5 and TRBJ2-5; D is unresolved. Sample: peripheral blood. This TCR was recovered from a human donor in a cohort sampled during active COVID-19. The CDR3 reads CASGFDARETQYF. DNA for the CDR3: TGTGCTAGTGGTTTTGATGCGAGGGAGACCCAGTACTTC.